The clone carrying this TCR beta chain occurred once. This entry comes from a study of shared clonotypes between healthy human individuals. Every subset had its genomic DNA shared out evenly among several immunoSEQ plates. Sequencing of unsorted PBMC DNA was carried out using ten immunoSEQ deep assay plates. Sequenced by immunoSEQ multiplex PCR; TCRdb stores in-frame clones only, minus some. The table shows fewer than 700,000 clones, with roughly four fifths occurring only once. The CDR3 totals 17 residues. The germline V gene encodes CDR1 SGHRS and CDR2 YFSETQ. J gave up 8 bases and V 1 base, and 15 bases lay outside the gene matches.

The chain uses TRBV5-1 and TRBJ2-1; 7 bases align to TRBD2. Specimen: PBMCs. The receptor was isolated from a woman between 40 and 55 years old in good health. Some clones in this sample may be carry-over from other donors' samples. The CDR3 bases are TGCGCCAGCAGCTTGACCTATGGCGGGAGTGTGTCGTATGAGCAGTTCTTC. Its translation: CASSLTYGGSVSYEQFF.